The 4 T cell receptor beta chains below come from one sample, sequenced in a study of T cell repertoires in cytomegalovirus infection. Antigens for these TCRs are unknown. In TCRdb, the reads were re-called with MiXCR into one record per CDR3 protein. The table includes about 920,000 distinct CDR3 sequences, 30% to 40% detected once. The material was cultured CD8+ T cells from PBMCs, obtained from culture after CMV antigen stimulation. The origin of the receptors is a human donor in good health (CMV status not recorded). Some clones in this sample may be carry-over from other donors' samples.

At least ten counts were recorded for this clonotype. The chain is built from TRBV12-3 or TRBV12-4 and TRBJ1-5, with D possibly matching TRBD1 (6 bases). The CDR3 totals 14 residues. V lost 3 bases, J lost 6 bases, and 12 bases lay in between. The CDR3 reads CASSLSGAGQPQHF. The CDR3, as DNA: TGTGCCAGCAGTTTGTCAGGGGCGGGTCAGCCCCAGCATTTT.

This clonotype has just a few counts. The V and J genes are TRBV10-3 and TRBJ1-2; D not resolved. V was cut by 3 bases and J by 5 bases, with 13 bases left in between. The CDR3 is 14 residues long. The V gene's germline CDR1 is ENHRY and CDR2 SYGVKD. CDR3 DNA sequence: TGTGCCATCAGTGAACCGCCGGGATTGTATGGCTACACCTTC. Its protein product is CAISEPPGLYGYTF.

CDR3 DNA: TGTGCCAGCAGCCAAGATATTCGCCTGGGACGACCCCGCAATGAGCAGTTCTTC. It codes for CASSQDIRLGRPRNEQFF. The chain recombines TRBV14 with TRBJ2-1; D might be TRBD1 or TRBD2, each matching 5 bases. Germline V gene lookup returns CDR1 SGHDN and CDR2 FVKESK. This CDR3 spans 18 amino acids. V was shortened by 0 bases and J by 6 bases, with 21 bases between the two germline ends. Full variable domain (missing parts from reference TRBV14 and TRBJ2-1): EAGVTQFPSHSVIEKGQTVTLRCDPISGHDNLYWYRRVMGKEIKFLLHFVKESKQDESGMPNNRFLAERTGGTYSTLKVQPAELEDSGVYFCASSQDIRLGRPRNEQFFGPGTRLTVL.

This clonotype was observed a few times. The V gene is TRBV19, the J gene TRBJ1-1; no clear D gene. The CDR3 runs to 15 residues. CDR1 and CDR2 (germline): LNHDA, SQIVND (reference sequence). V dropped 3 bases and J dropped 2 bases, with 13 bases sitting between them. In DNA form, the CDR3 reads TGTGCCAGTAGTATCGACCCGGTGGGAAACACTGAAGCTTTCTTT. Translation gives CASSIDPVGNTEAFF.